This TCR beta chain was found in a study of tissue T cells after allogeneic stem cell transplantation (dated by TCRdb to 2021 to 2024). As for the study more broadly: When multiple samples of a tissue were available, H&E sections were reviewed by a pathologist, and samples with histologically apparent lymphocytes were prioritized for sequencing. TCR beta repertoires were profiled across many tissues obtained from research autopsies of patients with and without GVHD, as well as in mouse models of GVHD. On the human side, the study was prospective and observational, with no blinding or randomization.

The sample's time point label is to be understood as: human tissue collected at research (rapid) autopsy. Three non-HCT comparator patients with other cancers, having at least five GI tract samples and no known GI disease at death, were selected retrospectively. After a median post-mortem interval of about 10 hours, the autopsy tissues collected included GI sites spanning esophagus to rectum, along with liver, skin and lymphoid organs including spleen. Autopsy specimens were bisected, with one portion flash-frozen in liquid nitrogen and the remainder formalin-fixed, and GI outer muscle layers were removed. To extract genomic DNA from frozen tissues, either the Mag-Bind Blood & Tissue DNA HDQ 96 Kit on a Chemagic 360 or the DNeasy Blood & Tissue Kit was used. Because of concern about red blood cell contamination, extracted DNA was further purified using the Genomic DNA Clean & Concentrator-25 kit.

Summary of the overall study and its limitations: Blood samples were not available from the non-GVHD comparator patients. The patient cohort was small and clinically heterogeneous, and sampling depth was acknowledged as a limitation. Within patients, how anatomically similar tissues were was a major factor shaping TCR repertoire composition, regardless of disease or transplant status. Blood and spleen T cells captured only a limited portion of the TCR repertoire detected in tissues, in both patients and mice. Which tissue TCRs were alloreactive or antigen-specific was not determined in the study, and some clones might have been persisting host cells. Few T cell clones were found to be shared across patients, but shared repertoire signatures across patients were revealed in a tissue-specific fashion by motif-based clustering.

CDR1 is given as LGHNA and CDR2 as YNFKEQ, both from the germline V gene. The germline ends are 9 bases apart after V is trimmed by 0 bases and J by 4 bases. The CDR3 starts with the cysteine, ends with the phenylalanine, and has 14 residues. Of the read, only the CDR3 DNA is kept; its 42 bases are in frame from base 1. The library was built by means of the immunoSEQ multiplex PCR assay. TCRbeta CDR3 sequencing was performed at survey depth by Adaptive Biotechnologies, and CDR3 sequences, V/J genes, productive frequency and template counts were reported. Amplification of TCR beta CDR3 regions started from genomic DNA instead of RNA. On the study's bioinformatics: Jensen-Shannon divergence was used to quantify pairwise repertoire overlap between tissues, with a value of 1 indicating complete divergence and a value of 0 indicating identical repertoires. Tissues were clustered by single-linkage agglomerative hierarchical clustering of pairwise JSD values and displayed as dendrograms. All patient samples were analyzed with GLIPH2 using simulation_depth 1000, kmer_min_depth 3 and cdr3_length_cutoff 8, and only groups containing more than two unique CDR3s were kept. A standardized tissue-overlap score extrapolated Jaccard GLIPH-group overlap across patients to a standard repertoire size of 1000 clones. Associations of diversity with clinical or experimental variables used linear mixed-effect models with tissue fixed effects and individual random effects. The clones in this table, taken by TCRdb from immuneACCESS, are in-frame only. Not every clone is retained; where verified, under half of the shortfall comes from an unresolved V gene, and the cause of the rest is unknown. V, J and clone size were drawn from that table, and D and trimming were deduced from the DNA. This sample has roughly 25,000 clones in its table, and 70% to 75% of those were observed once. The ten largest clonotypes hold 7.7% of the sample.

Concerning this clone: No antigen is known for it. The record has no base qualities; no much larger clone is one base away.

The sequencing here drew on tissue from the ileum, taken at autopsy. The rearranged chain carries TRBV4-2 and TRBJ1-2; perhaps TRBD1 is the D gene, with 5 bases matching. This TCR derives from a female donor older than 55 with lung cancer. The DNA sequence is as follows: TGTGCCAGCAGCCAAGAGGCAGGGTCCTATGGCTACACCTTC. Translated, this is CASSQEAGSYGYTF.